Following are 6 T cell receptor beta chains from one sample sequenced in a study of blood T cell repertoires in COVID-19. Measured with immunoSEQ multiplex PCR; TCRdb has only the in-frame clones, and not every one. In the table there are approximately 360,000 clones, around 91% of which are singletons. Sequenced: peripheral blood. Receptor source: a man younger than 35 with active or convalescent COVID-19.

This clone has more than one count but fewer than ten. The chain recombines TRBV3-1 (or the pseudogene TRBV3-2) with TRBJ1-1; 8 nucleotides align to TRBD1. Per the germline V gene, CDR1 is LGHDT and CDR2 is YNNKEL (reference sequence). Unmatched junction bases numbered 10, after V lost 4 bases and J lost 3 bases. The CDR3 contains 16 residues. Here the CDR3 reads CASSRDSGTGDTEAFF. The CDR3, as DNA: TGTGCCAGCAGCCGCGATTCCGGGACAGGAGACACTGAAGCTTTCTTT.

This chain joins TRBV28 and TRBJ2-2, with D possibly matching TRBD2 (5 bases). Germline assignment: CDR1 MDHEN and CDR2 SYDVKM. The CDR3 contains 15 residues. The V end lost 5 bases, the J end lost 1 base, and 11 bases lay between the germline ends. CDR3 coding DNA: TGTGCCAGCAGTATGGCGGGCCTGAACACCGGGGAGCTGTTTTTT. Encoded protein: CASSMAGLNTGELFF.

The V gene is TRBV6-5, the J gene TRBJ1-1; D not resolved. V gave up 2 bases and J gave up 2 bases, with 12 bases separating them. The germline V gene encodes CDR1 MNHEY and CDR2 SVGAGI. This CDR3 contains 15 residues. CDR3 protein: CASSYRFWSNTEAFF. The CDR3 DNA reads TGTGCCAGCAGTTACCGGTTTTGGTCAAACACTGAAGCTTTCTTT.

V is TRBV27 and J is TRBJ1-1, with D unresolved. Germline V gene data show CDR1 as MNHEY and CDR2 as SMNVEV (reference sequence). The CDR3 is 15 amino acids. The V gene lost 0 bases and the J gene lost 0 bases, with 8 bases spanning the gap. The CDR3 sequence: CASSLSSVMNTEAFF. The CDR3 DNA follows: TGTGCCAGCAGTTTATCTTCCGTTATGAACACTGAAGCTTTCTTT.

The J gene is TRBJ1-5, the V gene TRBV21-1; the table's TRBD1 call for D was not verified on the DNA. TRBV21-1 is shown as a pseudogene. The CDR3 consists of 13 residues. CDR3 sequence: CASIQGVNQPQHF. For the CDR3, the DNA is TGTGCCAGCATACAGGGGGTTAATCAGCCCCAGCATTTT.

The chain uses TRBV13 and TRBJ2-5; TRBD1 matches at 9 bases. There are 14 residues in the CDR3. With 7 bases clipped from V and 1 base from J, the junction kept 4 bases outside the gene matches. Germline lookup yields CDR1 PRHDT and CDR2 FYEKMQ (reference sequence). The CDR3 region is CASKRTGAQETQYF. The CDR3 DNA reads TGTGCCAGCAAAAGGACAGGGGCCCAAGAGACCCAGTACTTC.